The next 18 T cell receptor beta chains were all read from a single sample in a study of cytomegalovirus exposure and HLA in healthy donors. 13 Jbeta primers and 60 Vbeta primers were used for the PCR. The assay was immunoSEQ multiplex PCR, and TCRdb's table has in-frame clones only and misses some. The profile covers some 74,000 clones, with 80% appearing a single time and around 0.96% taken by the ten largest. The sample was PBMCs. The receptors stem from a male donor in good health and CMV-seronegative.

V gene TRBV10-2 combines with J gene TRBJ2-3, with 7 nucleotides matching TRBD2. In germline, CDR1 is WSHSY, CDR2 SAAADI. V lost 6 bases to trimming and J lost 2 bases; unmatched junction nucleotides: 5. The CDR3 spans 14 residues. This chain's CDR3 is CASRSGANTDTQYF. For the CDR3, the DNA is TGCGCCAGCAGGAGCGGGGCTAACACAGATACGCAGTATTTT.

The rearrangement joins TRBV6-6 to TRBJ2-1; 8 nucleotides agree with TRBD1. The CDR3 extends over 15 amino acids. Looked up from germline, CDR1 is MNHNY and CDR2 is SVGAGI (reference sequence). The ends lost 6 bases at V and 4 bases at J; junction bases unmatched: 8. The CDR3: CASSTGGTAYNEQFF. The CDR3 DNA sequence: TGTGCCAGCAGCACAGGGGGGACAGCATACAATGAGCAGTTCTTC.

The chain employs TRBV11-2 and TRBJ1-1, with 8 bases lining up with TRBD1. The ends lost 5 bases at V and 8 bases at J; junction bases unmatched: 7. CDR1 is SGHAT and CDR2 is FQNNGV in the germline V gene. This CDR3 is 13 amino acids long. The CDR3 loop reads CASSLDRGTEAFF. In DNA form, the CDR3 reads TGTGCCAGCAGCCTTGACAGGGGAACCGAAGCTTTCTTT.

The V call is TRBV10-3, the J call TRBJ2-3, with D possibly matching TRBD2 (6 bases). V was cut by 11 bases and J by 2 bases, with 17 bases left in between. There are 14 residues in the CDR3. Germline CDR1 reads ENHRY; CDR2 reads SYGVKD. For the CDR3, the DNA is TGTGCCTCGACCCCCGGGGGTCCCACAGATACGCAGTATTTT. Translation: CASTPGGPTDTQYF.

The chain has TRBV7-8 and TRBJ1-1, with D unresolved. Trimming left V 4 bases short and J 2 bases short, with 14 bases between. CDR1 is SGHVS, CDR2 FQNEAQ, per germline. This CDR3 is 15 amino acids long. Written as DNA, the CDR3 is TGTGCCAGCAGCTCAACCATCGAGCGTAACACTGAAGCTTTCTTT. Its translation is CASSSTIERNTEAFF.

With respect to this clone: One end of the junction does not line up with germline, which may come from a read error. The chain uses TRBV12-5 and TRBJ1-5; D uncertain. Germline V CDR1 and CDR2: LGHNT, FRNRAP. The CDR3 loop spans 16 amino acids. CDR3: CASGDLYTGVVQPQNF. The CDR3 DNA follows: TGTGCTAGTGGCGATCTCTATACGGGAGTGGTTCAGCCCCAGAATTTT.

This clone was detected only once. The chain uses TRBV28 and TRBJ1-4; D is unclear. Germline CDR1 and CDR2: MDHEN and SYDVKM. V was clipped by 6 bases and J by 0 bases, with 8 bases between them. This CDR3 contains 14 residues. The CDR3 bases are TGTGCCAGCAGATCTCCAGCAACTAATGAAAAACTGTTTTTT. Encoded protein: CASRSPATNEKLFF.

The rearrangement joins TRBV9 to TRBJ1-3; possibly TRBD1 for D (6 bases). The CDR3 has 16 residues. The V end was cut by 0 bases, the J end by 4 bases, with 14 bases between. Germline V gene data show CDR1 as SGDLS and CDR2 as YYNGEE. The DNA for the CDR3 is TGTGCCAGCAGCGTAGGAGGTCAGGGGATCGGAAACACCATATATTTT. Its protein product is CASSVGGQGIGNTIYF.

Here the CDR3 reads CASSSLSNSYEQYF. In nucleotides, the CDR3 is TGTGCCAGCAGCTCTCTAAGTAACTCCTACGAGCAGTACTTC. The chain joins TRBV7-6 to TRBJ2-7; D call uncertain. Germline V gives CDR1 SGHVS, CDR2 FNYEAQ. Between the trimmed V and J ends, which lost 4 bases and 0 bases, there was a span of 10 bases. This CDR3 comprises 14 residues.

This chain uses TRBV7-9 with TRBJ2-7; 7 bases are shared with TRBD1. Germline CDR1 SEHNR, CDR2 FQNEAQ (reference sequence). Losses at the gene ends were 5 bases for V and 6 bases for J; bases not matched to a gene: 4. The CDR3 runs to 12 residues. The CDR3 loop is CASSETGPEQYF. The CDR3, as DNA: TGTGCCAGCAGCGAGACAGGGCCCGAGCAGTACTTC.

This clone was detected a few times. The chain links TRBV30 to TRBJ2-1; possibly TRBD1 for D (5 bases). Trimming left V 3 bases short and J 3 bases short, with 12 bases between. Germline CDR1 and CDR2: GTSNPN and SVGIG (reference sequence). The CDR3 sequence is 14 residues long. The CDR3 nucleotides read TGTGCCTGGAGCAGGAGACAGATCTACAATGAGCAGTTCTTC. Its protein product is CAWSRRQIYNEQFF.

The chain combines TRBV2 with TRBJ2-7; D gene ambiguous. The CDR3 extends over 12 amino acids. CDR1 is SNHLY, CDR2 FYNNEI, per germline. Trimming pared 6 bases from V and 4 bases from J, leaving 10 bases between. This CDR3 is CASRSMAYEQYF. The CDR3 nucleotides are TGTGCCAGCAGGTCAATGGCTTACGAGCAGTACTTC.

V usage is TRBV27 and J usage is TRBJ2-7; D unresolved. The CDR3 sequence is 13 residues long. Trimming took off 3 bases at V and 1 base at J, with 7 bases between the two ends. Germline CDR1 is MNHEY and CDR2 is SMNVEV (reference sequence). DNA for the CDR3: TGTGCCAGCAGTTTGGGCCAATCCTACGAGCAGTACTTC. It specifies CASSLGQSYEQYF.

This clone was found once. V and J are TRBV19 and TRBJ1-5; D remains ambiguous. This CDR3 spans 15 amino acids. V lost 3 bases and J 0 bases, leaving 9 bases between the germline ends. Germline CDR1 is LNHDA and CDR2 is SQIVND (reference sequence). CDR3 loop: CASSMWENSNQPQHF. Written as DNA, the CDR3 is TGTGCCAGTAGTATGTGGGAGAATAGCAATCAGCCCCAGCATTTT.

The chain joins TRBV5-6 to TRBJ2-7, with 9 bases matching TRBD1. This CDR3 is 15 amino acids long. With V trimmed by 1 base and J by 1 base, 3 bases remained unmatched. CDR1 SGHDT and CDR2 YYEEEE come from the germline V gene. The CDR3 spells CASSLMTGGSYEQYF. The CDR3 DNA follows: TGTGCCAGCAGCTTGATGACAGGGGGGTCCTACGAGCAGTACTTC.

The chain joins TRBV10-3 to TRBJ2-7; D perhaps matches TRBD2 (7 bases). The V gene's germline CDR1 is ENHRY and CDR2 SYGVKD. V was clipped by 2 bases and J by 6 bases, with 11 bases between them. There are 13 residues in the CDR3. The CDR3 here is CAISERGAGEQYF. In DNA, the CDR3 is TGTGCCATCAGTGAGCGGGGGGCGGGCGAGCAGTACTTC.

The rearrangement joins TRBV6-1 to TRBJ2-7, with 9 bases identical to TRBD1. The V segment lost 3 bases and the J segment 2 bases; nucleotides outside the gene matches: 5. This CDR3 is built from 15 residues. Germline-derived CDR1 and CDR2 are MNHNS and SASEGT. The CDR3 here is CASSEGQGIPYEQYF. The CDR3 DNA follows: TGTGCCAGCAGTGAGGGACAGGGTATTCCCTACGAGCAGTACTTC.

The chain combines TRBV7-2 with TRBJ2-5, with 7 nucleotides matching TRBD2. The CDR3 has 15 residues. Germline-derived CDR1 and CDR2 are SGHTA and FQGNSA. Germline trimming cut 0 bases from V and 0 bases from J; bases unmatched to any gene: 1. The chain's CDR3 is CASSLAGTNQETQYF. The CDR3 nucleotides are TGTGCCAGCAGCTTAGCCGGGACTAACCAAGAGACCCAGTACTTC. Full variable domain (remainder filled in from reference TRBV7-2 and TRBJ2-5): GAGVSQSPSNKVTEKGKDVELRCDPISGHTALYWYRQSLGQGLEFLIYFQGNSAPDKSGLPSDRFSAERTGGSVSTLTIQRTQQEDSAVYLCASSLAGTNQETQYFGPGTRLLVL.